This passage covers 7 T cell receptor beta chains from one sample sequenced in a study of T cell repertoires in cytomegalovirus infection. MiXCR, applied by TCRdb to the reads, yields one record per CDR3 protein. The sample records around 750,000 distinct CDR3 sequences, approximately 30% being singletons. No antigen is known for these receptors. Source: cultured CD8+ T cells from PBMCs, taken from culture after CMV antigen stimulation. Receptor source: a human donor in good health (CMV status not recorded). Some clones in this sample may be carry-over from other donors' samples.

The chain uses TRBV11-2 and TRBJ1-3; D gene ambiguous. The CDR3 consists of 14 residues. V gave up 5 bases and J gave up 2 bases, with 10 bases separating them. Per germline, CDR1 SGHAT and CDR2 FQNNGV. CDR3 loop: CASSPYPPGNTIYF. The DNA of the CDR3 is TGTGCCAGCAGCCCGTACCCGCCTGGAAACACCATATATTTT.

This clonotype has ten or more counts. The chain is built from TRBV7-2 and TRBJ1-5; no clear D gene. Germline V gene data show CDR1 as SGHTA and CDR2 as FQGNSA. The CDR3 has 13 amino acids. Trimming took off 5 bases at V and 3 bases at J, with 8 bases between the two ends. CDR3 residues: CASSAGTNQPQHF. DNA for the CDR3: TGTGCCAGCAGCGCGGGAACCAATCAGCCCCAGCATTTT.

The V call is TRBV12-3 or TRBV12-4, the J call TRBJ2-1, with D possibly being TRBD1 (6 bases). The CDR3 sequence is 15 residues long. The V end was cut by 2 bases, the J end by 2 bases, with 10 bases between. CDR3 amino acids: CASSLSGQTYNEQFF. Here the CDR3 DNA reads TGTGCCAGCAGTTTAAGCGGACAGACCTACAATGAGCAGTTCTTC.

CDR3 coding DNA: TGCGCCAGCAGCTTGGCCCCCTCGAACAATGAGCAGTTCTTC. It encodes CASSLAPSNNEQFF. The J gene is TRBJ2-1, the V gene TRBV5-1; unclear D gene. Trimming removed 0 bases from V and 5 bases from J, with 9 bases in between. The CDR3 runs 14 residues. The germline V gene encodes CDR1 SGHRS and CDR2 YFSETQ.

This clonotype was counted many times. This sequence joins TRBV9 and TRBJ1-1; 7 bases are shared with TRBD1. The CDR3 is 16 residues long. Trimming at V came to 4 bases and at J to 1 base, leaving 10 bases not matched to a gene. CDR1 SGDLS and CDR2 YYNGEE come from the germline V gene. Here the CDR3 reads CASSSKPTGTNTEAFF. The CDR3 DNA reads TGTGCCAGCAGCTCAAAACCGACAGGGACGAACACTGAAGCTTTCTTT.

The chain has TRBV29-1 and TRBJ2-7, with D unresolved. The V and J ends lost 0 bases and 4 bases respectively, with 10 bases between them. The CDR3 covers 13 residues. The germline CDR1 and CDR2 sequences are SQVTM and ANQGSEA. The CDR3 DNA reads TGCAGCGTTGAAGAGGAGTCATCGTACGAGCAGTACTTC. Translation gives CSVEEESSYEQYF.

On this clonotype itself: An end of the junction differs from the germline gene, which may be a read error. J is TRBJ2-4 and V is TRBV19, with a weak D call TRBD2 (5 bases). This CDR3 has 17 amino acids. Germline V gene data show CDR1 as LNHDA and CDR2 as SQIVND (reference sequence). CDR3: CASTDLPGFLGKDIQYF. DNA of the CDR3: TGTGCCAGTACCGATCTCCCGGGGTTTCTGGGCAAAGACATTCAGTACTTC.